The 13 T cell receptor beta chains in this list originate from one sample, sequenced in a study of T cell repertoires in cytomegalovirus infection. Their antigens remain unidentified. Each CDR3 protein is one row after TCRdb ran MiXCR on the reads. The sample carries around 120,000 distinct CDR3 sequences, 24% recorded once. Sequencing was performed on PBMCs, sequenced either directly or after in vitro stimulation (not recorded which). The source of these receptors is a human donor in good health (CMV status not recorded). Some clones in this sample may be carry-over from other donors' samples.

This clonotype came up many times. This chain joins TRBV28 and TRBJ1-1, with 7 positions matching TRBD1. The CDR3 extends over 15 amino acids. Germline CDR1 and CDR2: MDHEN and SYDVKM. V lost 4 bases to trimming and J lost 3 bases; unmatched junction nucleotides: 8. The CDR3 protein is CASSSRDSAYTEAFF. The CDR3 DNA reads TGTGCCAGCAGTTCCCGGGACAGTGCCTACACTGAAGCTTTCTTT. Full variable domain (remainder filled in from reference TRBV28 and TRBJ1-1): DVKVTQSSRYLVKRTGEKVFLECVQDMDHENMFWYRQDPGLGLRLIYFSYDVKMKEKGDIPEGYSVSREKKERFSLILESASTNQTSMYLCASSSRDSAYTEAFFGQGTRLTVV.

The rearrangement joins TRBV19 to TRBJ2-2; possibly TRBD2 for D (6 bases). Per the germline V gene, CDR1 is LNHDA and CDR2 is SQIVND (reference sequence). The CDR3 sequence is 16 residues long. V was trimmed by 7 bases and J by 2 bases, leaving 17 bases between them. The CDR3 sequence is CASTSPRRGNTGELFF. For the CDR3, the DNA is TGTGCCAGTACCTCCCCAAGGAGGGGAAACACCGGGGAGCTGTTTTTT.

This clonotype was counted a few times. This chain connects TRBV6-2 or TRBV6-3 to TRBJ2-3; D not certain. This CDR3 contains 18 residues. Trimming removed 0 bases at V and 0 bases at J, with 16 bases between. The germline CDR1 and CDR2 sequences are MNHEY and SVGEGT. In nucleotides, the CDR3 is TGTGCCAGCAGTTACTCGAGTTGGCAGTTGCCTAGCACAGATACGCAGTATTTT. This codes for CASSYSSWQLPSTDTQYF.

This chain links TRBV24-1 with TRBJ2-1; TRBD1 agrees at 7 bases. The CDR3 has 13 amino acids. Germline CDR1 KGHDR, CDR2 SFDVKD. Trimming took 3 bases from V and 6 from J; bases not matched to a gene: 1. The CDR3 coding sequence is TGTGCCACCAGTGATGACAGGGCCAATGAGCAGTTCTTC. Translation gives CATSDDRANEQFF.

J is TRBJ2-3 and V is TRBV12-3 or TRBV12-4; TRBD1 matches at 8 bases. The CDR3 contains 17 residues. The V gene end was trimmed by 5 bases and the J gene end by 3 bases; junction bases not matched to a gene: 13. The CDR3 DNA follows: TGTGCCAGCAGTCTCCTGACAGGGGCGTTAGGTACAGATACGCAGTATTTT. It is translated as CASSLLTGALGTDTQYF.

Only a few counts were recorded for this clonotype. The chain uses TRBV5-4 and TRBJ2-1, with 8 bases aligning to TRBD2. V shed 1 base and J 0 bases; nucleotides not matched to a gene: 6. Germline V gives CDR1 SGHNT, CDR2 YYREEE (reference sequence). The CDR3 length is 17 residues. CDR3 DNA: TGTGCCAGCAGCTTGATACGGGGGGGAAGCTCCTACAATGAGCAGTTCTTC. As protein: CASSLIRGGSSYNEQFF.

This chain joins TRBV14 and TRBJ2-1; D call uncertain. Germline loops: CDR1 SGHDN, CDR2 FVKESK. This CDR3 is 15 amino acids long. The V end was cut by 2 bases, the J end by 5 bases, with 13 bases between. CDR3 nucleotide sequence: TGTGCCAGCAGCCAAACAGCCACTCACAACAATGAGCAGTTCTTC. Residues: CASSQTATHNNEQFF.

This clonotype was seen more than once but under ten times. The CDR3 is CASSPGPEETQYF. CDR3 nucleotide sequence: TGTGCCAGCAGCCCGGGGCCCGAGGAGACCCAGTACTTC. The chain couples TRBV7-6 to TRBJ2-5; perhaps D is TRBD1 or TRBD2 (5 bases each). CDR1 is SGHVS, CDR2 FNYEAQ, per germline. V was shortened by 5 bases and J by 5 bases, with 12 bases between the two germline ends. The CDR3 totals 13 residues.

The V and J genes are TRBV5-6 and TRBJ2-2; D might be TRBD2 (6 bases). The CDR3 sequence is 17 residues long. Germline CDR1 is SGHDT and CDR2 is YYEEEE. V lost 4 bases to trimming and J lost 6 bases, with 22 bases between them. The CDR3 protein is CASSPPRKVKRAGELFF. The CDR3 DNA reads as TGTGCCAGCAGCCCACCGCGTAAGGTGAAGCGGGCCGGGGAGCTGTTTTTT. The full variable domain, with the rest looked up from reference TRBV5-6 and TRBJ2-2, is DAGVTQSPTHLIKTRGQQVTLRCSPKSGHDTVSWYQQALGQGPQFIFQYYEEEERQRGNFPDRFSGHQFPNYSSELNVNALLLGDSALYLCASSPPRKVKRAGELFFGEGSRLTVL.

The CDR3 is CASRTLGTSAFF. The CDR3 DNA is TGTGCCAGCAGGACATTGGGGACTAGCGCGTTCTTC. The chain joins TRBV11-2 to TRBJ2-1, with 10 nucleotides matching TRBD2. The CDR3 totals 12 residues. CDR1 and CDR2 from the germline V gene are SGHAT and FQNNGV. The V and J ends lost 6 bases and 15 bases, in that order; junction bases with no gene match: 8.

This clonotype appeared many times. For the CDR3, the DNA is TGTGCCAGCAACAGGGGGGTGTGGGGAGAGACCCAGTACTTC. Translated: CASNRGVWGETQYF. The chain couples TRBV7-2 to TRBJ2-5, with TRBD1 matching over 8 bases. The length of the CDR3 is 14 residues. Trimming at V came to 7 bases and at J to 4 bases, leaving 8 bases not matched to a gene. CDR1 and CDR2 from the germline V gene are SGHTA and FQGNSA.

This clonotype was found a few times. This chain connects TRBV24-1 to TRBJ2-3; D is unresolved. The ends were cut back, 5 bases at V and 1 base at J, with 6 bases in the middle. This CDR3 has 13 residues. CDR1 KGHDR and CDR2 SFDVKD come from the germline V gene. This CDR3 is CATSGYGTDTQYF. The CDR3 DNA sequence: TGTGCCACCAGTGGCTATGGCACAGATACGCAGTATTTT.

This clonotype was recorded a few times. The rearrangement uses TRBV19 and TRBJ2-1; no definite D call. Germline V gives CDR1 LNHDA, CDR2 SQIVND (reference sequence). CDR3 length: 11 residues. Between the trimmed V and J ends, which lost 5 bases and 8 bases, there was a span of 7 bases. CDR3: CASSPSHEQFF. CDR3 DNA: TGTGCCAGTAGTCCGAGCCATGAGCAGTTCTTC.